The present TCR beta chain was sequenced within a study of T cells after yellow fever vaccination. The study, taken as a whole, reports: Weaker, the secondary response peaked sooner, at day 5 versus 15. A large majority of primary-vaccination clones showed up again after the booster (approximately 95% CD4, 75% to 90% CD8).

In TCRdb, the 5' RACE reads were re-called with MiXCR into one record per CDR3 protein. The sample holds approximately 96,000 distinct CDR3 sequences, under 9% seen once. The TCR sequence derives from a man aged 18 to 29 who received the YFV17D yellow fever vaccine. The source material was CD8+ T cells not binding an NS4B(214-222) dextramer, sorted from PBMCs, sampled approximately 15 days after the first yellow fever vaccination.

CDR3: CASSGQGYGYTF. The CDR3 nucleotides read TGTGCCAGTTCGGGACAGGGCTATGGCTACACCTTC. The genes are TRBV27 and TRBJ1-2; 9 nucleotides line up with TRBD1. V lost 9 bases and J lost 4; bases outside the gene matches: 3. Germline V gives CDR1 MNHEY, CDR2 SMNVEV (reference sequence). This CDR3 contains 12 residues.